A selection of T cell receptor beta chains follows, all from one sample in a study of human CD8 memory T cell subsets. TCRdb used MiXCR to reprocess the 5' RACE reads, holding one entry per CDR3 protein. The data hold thousands of distinct CDR3 sequences, with about 3.9% observed a single time. Sequenced sample: CD8+ T cells from PBMCs. The source of these receptors is a human donor in good health. The conserved cysteine and the conserved F or W are not part of the CDR3 here.

TRBV7-9	14	TRBJ2-3	ASSELGPGLTDTQY
TRBV6-5	15	TRBJ2-1	ASSTAVLLGGENEQF
TRBV20-1	12	TRBJ2-5	SARGLAAQETQY
TRBV18	12	TRBJ2-7	ASSPEQGRYEQY
TRBV6-2/TRBV6-3	10	TRBJ1-5	ASSLVRQPQH
TRBV19	12	TRBJ1-1	ASSGTSRDTEAF
TRBV4-2	11	TRBJ1-2	ASSQEYLNGYT
TRBV20-1	11	TRBJ2-7	SARGREFDEQY
TRBV12-3/TRBV12-4	9	TRBJ1-2	ASSFSTGYT
TRBV29-1	14	TRBJ2-7	SVETPGGGLNYEQY
TRBV9	14	TRBJ2-5	ASSVGQTGVKETQY
TRBV2	12	TRBJ1-6	ASKQGRNNSPLH
TRBV7-2	12	TRBJ2-7	ASSSRGPPYEQY
TRBV28	18	TRBJ1-2	ASSFFSFLMGSGNPYGYT
TRBV6-1	12	TRBJ2-3	ASSELSGADTQY
TRBV15	11	TRBJ2-1	ATSRPGTHEQF
TRBV4-3	13	TRBJ2-7	ASSQDWQETYEQY
TRBV10-3	18	TRBJ2-1	AISDLTGTSSLNSYNEQF
TRBV20-1	15	TRBJ2-1	SASGLSISSSYNEQF
TRBV5-6	12	TRBJ2-7	ASSPYAGSYEQY
TRBV20-1	13	TRBJ2-7	SARAPGLPIYEQY
TRBV4-1	15	TRBJ2-1	ASSQEGWTNNYNEQF
TRBV6-4	12	TRBJ2-2	ASSTNQDTGELF
TRBV27	14	TRBJ2-3	ASSPGTGLSTDTQY
TRBV7-2	13	TRBJ2-7	ASSPPGSITYEQY
TRBV3-1	19	TRBJ1-1	ASSQASALTGGPHANTEAF
TRBV7-9	10	TRBJ1-2	APGGLNYGYT
TRBV27	12	TRBJ2-7	ASSLSGRTREQY
TRBV15	12	TRBJ2-2	ATRDTRDTGELF
TRBV19	14	TRBJ2-2	ASTRTPGGNTGELF
TRBV20-1	13	TRBJ2-7	SATWRGGGSYEQY
TRBV29-1	11	TRBJ2-7	SVEGQAPYEQY
TRBV27	13	TRBJ2-3	ASSLVAVYTDTQY
TRBV5-1	13	TRBJ2-3	ASSLVVGSTDTQY
TRBV5-1	12	TRBJ2-1	ASSLNAGAREQF
TRBV11-2	10	TRBJ2-1	ASKRGGNEQF
TRBV7-2	12	TRBJ1-2	ASSQYVYELGYT
TRBV20-1	11	TRBJ2-5	SARAALQETQY
TRBV2	12	TRBJ2-4	ASLKQGARDIQY
TRBV4-2	13	TRBJ2-7	ASSQEEGQPYEQY
TRBV21-1	15	TRBJ2-3	ASSTGGLADPTDTQY
TRBV4-2	12	TRBJ1-6	ASSQGADNSPLH
TRBV28	11	TRBJ1-6	ASGRSEESPLH
TRBV28	14	TRBJ1-1	ASSPLLTGRNTEAF
TRBV7-9	13	TRBJ2-5	ASSAPGTGQETQY
TRBV7-9	16	TRBJ1-1	ASSYPRRDRAMNTEAF